A single sample is the source of the 5 T cell receptor beta chains below, sequenced in a study of T cell changes during pregnancy in multiple sclerosis. Some clones are missing from TCRdb's copy, which holds only in-frame ones; the method was immunoSEQ multiplex PCR. The table records 84,000 or so clones, 94% of them present only once. The material was peripheral blood, obtained in the third trimester of pregnancy. The source is a female donor with multiple sclerosis, enrolled in a pregnancy study.

V and J are TRBV4-1 and TRBJ2-2; 8 bases align to TRBD2. With V trimmed by 2 bases and J by 2 bases, 7 bases remained unmatched. In germline, CDR1 is MGHRA, CDR2 YSYEKL. The CDR3 sequence is 17 residues long. The DNA for the CDR3 is TGCGCCAGCAGCCAAATAACGGGGGGGCCAAACACCGGGGAGCTGTTTTTT. Amino acid sequence: CASSQITGGPNTGELFF.

This clone has a single count. V gene TRBV5-6 combines with J gene TRBJ1-2, with a tentative D call TRBD1 (5 bases). The CDR3 extends over 14 amino acids. Germline CDR1 is SGHDT and CDR2 is YYEEEE. The V end was cut by 5 bases, the J end by 7 bases, with 18 bases between. The CDR3: CASSRMSQGIGYTF. CDR3 in DNA: TGTGCCAGCAGTCGCATGTCCCAGGGAATTGGCTACACCTTC.

The J gene is TRBJ1-2, the V gene TRBV6-5, with 7 bases aligning to TRBD1. This CDR3 comprises 14 residues. Germline CDR1 is MNHEY and CDR2 is SVGAGI. Trimming took 7 bases from V and 6 from J; bases not matched to a gene: 11. The CDR3 DNA sequence: TGTGCCAGCATTCACGCCGGGACAGATGATGGCTACACCTTC. Translating gives CASIHAGTDDGYTF.

The gene calls are TRBV14 and TRBJ1-1; 10 bases agree with TRBD1. This CDR3 comprises 17 residues. V shed 9 bases, J shed 2 bases, and the junction held 15 bases outside the gene matches. The germline V gene has CDR1 SGHDN and CDR2 FVKESK. The CDR3 DNA reads TGTGCCAGTGTTAAGAAGCGGGACAGGGGCATAAACACTGAAGCTTTCTTT. Its translation is CASVKKRDRGINTEAFF.

The rearrangement joins TRBV7-9 to TRBJ2-6, with D uncertain. Trimming stripped 0 bases from V and 0 bases from J, with 6 bases between. The CDR3 sequence is 16 residues long. Germline V CDR1 and CDR2: SEHNR, FQNEAQ (reference sequence). The CDR3 sequence: CASSLAVDSGANVLTF. The CDR3 nucleotides are TGTGCCAGCAGCTTAGCTGTAGACTCTGGGGCCAACGTCCTGACTTTC.